Listed here are 14 T cell receptor beta chains from one sample, sequenced in a study of cytomegalovirus exposure and HLA in healthy donors. PCR involved 60 Vbeta and 13 Jbeta primers. Libraries were prepared by immunoSEQ multiplex PCR; TCRdb keeps only in-frame clonotypes and omits some of them. The profile shows under 150,000 clones, 70% to 85% of them singletons. Sample: PBMCs. All receptors come from a boy between 2 and 10 years old in good health and CMV-seronegative.

The rearrangement uses TRBV7-8 and TRBJ2-1, with D possibly TRBD2 on 5 matching bases. V was trimmed by 2 bases and J by 13 bases, leaving 9 bases between them. The CDR3 runs 11 residues. Germline lookup yields CDR1 SGHVS and CDR2 FQNEAQ. The CDR3 sequence: CASSLTGSQFF. CDR3 DNA sequence: TGTGCCAGCAGCTTAACGGGAAGCCAGTTCTTC.

V is TRBV7-8 and J is TRBJ1-5; D might be TRBD1 (5 bases). This CDR3 has 17 residues. Germline V gene lookup returns CDR1 SGHVS and CDR2 FQNEAQ. V shed 1 base and J shed 10 bases, with 23 bases lying between them. CDR3 loop: CASSLVSGRGGIYPQHF. Written as DNA, the CDR3 is TGTGCCAGCAGCTTAGTGTCAGGAAGGGGCGGAATTTATCCCCAGCATTTT.

V usage is TRBV5-8 and J usage is TRBJ2-7; a weak D match, TRBD1 (5 bases). This CDR3 region has 15 residues. CDR1 and CDR2 from the germline V gene are SGHTS and YDEGEE. V was pared by 1 base and J by 1 base, with 12 bases between. CDR3 loop: CASSLKPGLSYEQYV. The DNA for the CDR3 is TGTGCCAGCAGCTTGAAGCCAGGGCTTTCCTACGAGCAGTACGTC.

The gene calls are TRBV7-8 and TRBJ1-1; D may be TRBD1 (5 bases). The V gene's germline CDR1 is SGHVS and CDR2 FQNEAQ. Trimming cost V 5 bases and J 7 bases, with 14 bases left between them. The CDR3 has 13 residues. CDR3 loop: CASSQWVGGEAFF. The CDR3 coding sequence is TGTGCCAGCAGCCAATGGGTCGGGGGTGAAGCTTTCTTT.

The rearrangement joins TRBV19 to TRBJ2-2; the match to TRBD1 covers 9 bases. The CDR3 spans 15 residues. J was trimmed by 7 bases and V by 6 bases; bases with no gene match: 9. Per germline, CDR1 LNHDA and CDR2 SQIVND (reference sequence). In DNA form, the CDR3 reads TGTGCCAGTAGAGATAAGGGACAGGGAATCGGGGAGCTGTTTTTT. It specifies CASRDKGQGIGELFF.

V and J are TRBV4-2 and TRBJ2-2; 7 bases line up with TRBD2. Germline CDR1 reads LGHNA; CDR2 reads YNFKEQ. The CDR3 is 17 residues long. The J segment lost 5 bases and the V segment lost 1 base, leaving 10 bases of the junction unmatched. CDR3 in DNA: TGTGCCAGCAGCCAAGGGGGCGCTAGCGGACCGACCGGGGAGCTGTTTTTT. Residues: CASSQGGASGPTGELFF.

V gene TRBV19 combines with J gene TRBJ1-1; D is ambiguous. The CDR3 covers 15 residues. Trimming pared 1 base from V and 0 bases from J, leaving 9 bases between. Germline V gene data show CDR1 as LNHDA and CDR2 as SQIVND (reference sequence). CDR3 in amino acids: CASSIGYSLNTEAFF. The CDR3 DNA reads TGTGCCAGTAGTATAGGATACAGTTTGAACACTGAAGCTTTCTTT.

The rearrangement uses TRBV5-8 and TRBJ2-5; 7 bases map to TRBD1. V gave up 8 bases and J gave up 3 bases; unmatched junction bases: 4. This CDR3 region has 12 residues. Germline loops: CDR1 SGHTS, CDR2 YDEGEE. The CDR3 DNA sequence: TGTGCCAGGGAGGACAGGAAAGAGACCCAGTACTTC. This sequence encodes CAREDRKETQYF. The variable domain in full, with the rest retrieved from reference TRBV5-8 and TRBJ2-5, is EAGVTQSPTHLIKTRGQQATLRCSPISGHTSVYWYQQALGLGLQFLLWYDEGEERNRGNFPPRFSGRQFPNYSSELNVNALELEDSALYLCAREDRKETQYFGPGTRLLVL.

The chain is built from TRBV5-4 and TRBJ1-1; the D gene is possibly TRBD1 (5 bases). The CDR3 runs to 15 residues. From germline, CDR1 is SGHNT and CDR2 YYREEE (reference sequence). Trimming cost V 7 bases and J 6 bases, with 22 bases left between them. The CDR3 DNA sequence: TGTGCCAGCCGACCAGAGGCGGGAGGGGATTCTGAAGCTTTCTTT. Its protein product is CASRPEAGGDSEAFF.

V and J are TRBV6-1 and TRBJ2-7; the match to TRBD2 covers 8 bases. V was pared by 5 bases and J by 5 bases, with 8 bases of the junction left unmatched. In germline, CDR1 is MNHNS, CDR2 SASEGT. This CDR3 comprises 14 residues. The DNA for the CDR3 is TGTGCCAGCAGTCCTGAGAGCGGGAGAAACGAGCAGTACGTC. This codes for CASSPESGRNEQYV.

The rearrangement joins TRBV5-1 to TRBJ2-5, with TRBD2 matching 14 bases. With 4 bases clipped from V and 5 bases from J, the junction kept 4 bases outside the gene matches. CDR1 and CDR2 from the germline V gene are SGHRS and YFSETQ. The CDR3 covers 15 residues. CDR3 loop: CASSPGTSGSETQYF. CDR3 nucleotides: TGCGCCAGCAGCCCAGGGACTAGCGGGAGTGAGACCCAGTACTTC.

The chain recombines TRBV5-4 with TRBJ2-3; no clear D. Deletions cut 2 bases from V and 5 bases from J, with 3 bases between. Germline values: CDR1 SGHNT, CDR2 YYREEE (reference sequence). This CDR3 contains 11 residues. In nucleotides, the CDR3 is TGTGCCAGCAGCTTCATAGATACGCAGTATTTT. Its translation: CASSFIDTQYF.

This clone was seen a handful of times. V usage is TRBV6-5 and J usage is TRBJ1-5; 7 bases agree with TRBD1. CDR3 size: 15 residues. Germline values: CDR1 MNHEY, CDR2 SVGAGI. V lost 5 bases to trimming and J lost 6 bases; unmatched junction nucleotides: 10. The CDR3 here is CASSTDREGGQPQHF. Here the CDR3 DNA reads TGTGCCAGCAGTACTGACAGGGAAGGGGGTCAGCCCCAGCATTTT.

The genes are TRBV6-4 and TRBJ1-1; D is perhaps TRBD1 (6 bases). V lost 5 bases, J lost 3 bases, and 13 bases lay in between. Germline lookup yields CDR1 MRHNA and CDR2 SNTAGT. The CDR3 consists of 14 residues. The CDR3, as DNA: TGTGCCAGCAGTATTTCACAGGGAGACACTGAAGCTTTCTTT. This sequence encodes CASSISQGDTEAFF.